Detailed here is one T cell receptor (beta chain). The antigen is undetermined. The data originate from a study of cytomegalovirus exposure and HLA in healthy donors. Healthy donors of bone marrow made up the group. Findings of the study overall: Analyses of presence and absence presupposed an approximately uniform sequencing depth across donors. For TCR beta chains, V- and J-gene trimming was later linked to a missense DCLRE1C variant.

Primers included in the PCR were 60 Vbeta and 13 Jbeta primers. Sequencing was performed with immunoSEQ multiplex PCR; in TCRdb, only in-frame clones are kept and a portion is missing. The table shows over 150,000 clones, with roughly four fifths occurring only once. In germline, CDR1 is SEHNR, CDR2 FQNEAQ (reference sequence). The CDR3 extends over 15 amino acids. V gave up 2 bases and J gave up 5 bases, with 13 bases separating them. The clonotype comes from a man between 60 and 75 years old in good health and CMV-seronegative. The sequencing sample was made of PBMCs. The chain is built from TRBV7-9 and TRBJ2-1; D is ambiguous. The DNA of the CDR3 is TGTGCCAGCAGCTTACCCCTAGAAGCAGACAATGAGCAGTTCTTC. Translating gives CASSLPLEADNEQFF.